This T cell receptor (beta chain) was sequenced during a study of vaccination effects on CD4 cells after COVID-19. Sequencing was preceded by expansion of antigen-specific CD4+ T cells with viral peptide pools in the ViraFEST assay. Following culture for about 11 days, CD4+ T cells were isolated. Every participant took two doses of the BNT162b2 or mRNA-1273 vaccine. The repertoire was sequenced with immunoSEQ multiplex PCR; TCRdb's copy has only in-frame clones and lacks some. This sample has 25,000 to 35,000 clones, with around 86% found just once. Notes on this clone: Its antigen is not identified.

CDR3 size: 14 residues. Germline assignment: CDR1 MNHEY and CDR2 SVGAGI. V shed 5 bases and J shed 6 bases, with 14 bases lying between them. The sequences come from CD4+ T cells from PBMCs cultured with SARS-CoV-2 spike peptides, collected after COVID-19 vaccination. The sequence was obtained from a human donor who received a COVID-19 vaccine. Some clones in this sample may be carry-over from other donors' samples. The chain has TRBV6-5 and TRBJ1-5; D is unclear. The CDR3 sequence: CASSPRRDGQPQHF. The DNA of the CDR3 is TGTGCCAGCAGTCCCCGCAGAGATGGTCAGCCCCAGCATTTT.